The rows below give T cell receptor beta chains drawn from one sample of a study of graft-versus-host responses after intestinal transplantation. Clones were sequenced by immunoSEQ multiplex PCR, and TCRdb holds only the in-frame ones, with some missing. The sample consists of some 120,000 clones, 85% to 95% of them appearing once. No cognate antigen is known for these TCRs. Here the sequenced sample was unstimulated CD8+ T cells sorted from spleen or lymph node cells, taken before transplant. The receptors originated from a human donor who was the organ donor for an intestinal transplant. Each CDR3 is given with its conserved first and last residue. D genes are given only for firm matches. A clone size is listed for some rows: how often the clone was seen (once, few, many), or a class if it is expanded.

clone size	D gene	V gene	J gene	CDR3 DNA	CDR3 protein
.	.	TRBV11-3	TRBJ2-1	TGTGCCAGCAGCTTTGAAGGGCACAATGAGCAGTTCTTC	CASSFEGHNEQFF
once	.	TRBV5-4	TRBJ2-7	TGTGCCAGCAGCGGGGTCCAGGACGGCTTCGAGCAGTACTTC	CASSGVQDGFEQYF
.	.	TRBV29-1	TRBJ1-5	TGCAGCGTTGAGATCCGGACAGATAGCAATCAGCCCCAGCATTTT	CSVEIRTDSNQPQHF
.	TRBD1	TRBV7-2	TRBJ2-5	TGTGCCAGCAGCTTAAGTGGGGACAGTGATACCCTACAAGAGACCCAGTACTTC	CASSLSGDSDTLQETQYF
.	TRBD1	TRBV27	TRBJ2-1	TGTGCCAGCAGCATGACAGGGGTATACAATGAGCAGTTCTTC	CASSMTGVYNEQFF
.	TRBD2	TRBV4-2	TRBJ2-7	TGTGCCAGCAGCCAAGATAGCGGGAGCTCCTACGAGCAGTACTTC	CASSQDSGSSYEQYF
.	.	TRBV29-1	TRBJ2-3	TGCAGCGTTCCGGGCACAGATACGCAGTATTTT	CSVPGTDTQYF
.	TRBD2	TRBV2	TRBJ2-1	TGTGCCAGCAGTGAATGGGAGCGGGAGGGCGATGAGCAGTTCTTC	CASSEWEREGDEQFF
.	.	TRBV2	TRBJ2-7	TGTGCCAGCAGTGATACCCTCCGGGCCGAGCAGTACTTC	CASSDTLRAEQYF
.	.	TRBV29-1	TRBJ2-7	TGCAGCGTTCCTATGGGAACAGGGGAGCAGTACTTC	CSVPMGTGEQYF
few	TRBD1	TRBV6-5	TRBJ1-1	TGTGCCAGCAGTTACAGACAGGGGAGCACTGAAGCTTTCTTT	CASSYRQGSTEAFF
.	.	TRBV4-1	TRBJ2-7	TGCGCCAGCAGCCAAGTAGGAGATGGCTACGAGCAGTACTTC	CASSQVGDGYEQYF
.	TRBD1	TRBV30	TRBJ2-6	TGTGCCTGGAGTCACGGGACAGGGGCCGGCTCTGGGGCCAACGTCCTGACTTTC	CAWSHGTGAGSGANVLTF
once	TRBD1	TRBV19	TRBJ2-2	TGTGCCAGTAGTACGGGACAGGGGTTCACCGGGGAGCTGTTTTTT	CASSTGQGFTGELFF
.	TRBD2	TRBV5-4	TRBJ2-1	TGTGCCAGCAGCAAGAAGGATCTAGCGGGGTACAATGAGCAGTTCTTC	CASSKKDLAGYNEQFF
.	.	TRBV2	TRBJ2-5	TGTGCCAGCATTGGGGCTAGCGCGCAGACCCAGTACTTC	CASIGASAQTQYF
.	.	TRBV4-3	TRBJ2-6	TGCGCCAGCAGCCAGGGGGGCGTCCTGACTTTC	CASSQGGVLTF
.	.	TRBV28	TRBJ2-3	TGTGCCAGCAGTCCAGACTTAGCGAGTGGATCAGATACGCAGTATTTT	CASSPDLASGSDTQYF
.	.	TRBV5-8	TRBJ2-7	TGTGCCAGCAGTTATCGGGGATCCTACGAGCAGTACTTC	CASSYRGSYEQYF
.	.	TRBV2	TRBJ2-7	TGTGCCAGCAGGGTCGGGGAGGTACCCTACGAGCAGTACTTC	CASRVGEVPYEQYF
.	.	TRBV9	TRBJ2-7	TGTGCCAGCAGCGTAGGAGTTTTAGGGGGGGAGCAGTACTTC	CASSVGVLGGEQYF
.	.	TRBV5-6	TRBJ2-3	TGTGCCAGCAGCTGGTACACAGATACGCAGTATTTT	CASSWYTDTQYF
.	TRBD1	TRBV10-3	TRBJ1-1	TGTGCCGGAGGACAGGGACCGGGGATGAACACTGAAGCTTTCTTT	CAGGQGPGMNTEAFF
.	.	TRBV2	TRBJ2-7	TGTGCCAGCAGTGAAAGCGAGGGGGGCGTGAACGAGCAGTACTTC	CASSESEGGVNEQYF
.	TRBD2	TRBV13	TRBJ2-2	TGTGCCAGCAGCTTAGGCTCGACGGGAGGACCCACCGGGGAGCTGTTTTTT	CASSLGSTGGPTGELFF
.	.	TRBV7-8	TRBJ1-1	TGTGCCAGCAGCTTAGCGGGGGGAGGGAAGAACACTGAAGCTTTCTTT	CASSLAGGGKNTEAFF